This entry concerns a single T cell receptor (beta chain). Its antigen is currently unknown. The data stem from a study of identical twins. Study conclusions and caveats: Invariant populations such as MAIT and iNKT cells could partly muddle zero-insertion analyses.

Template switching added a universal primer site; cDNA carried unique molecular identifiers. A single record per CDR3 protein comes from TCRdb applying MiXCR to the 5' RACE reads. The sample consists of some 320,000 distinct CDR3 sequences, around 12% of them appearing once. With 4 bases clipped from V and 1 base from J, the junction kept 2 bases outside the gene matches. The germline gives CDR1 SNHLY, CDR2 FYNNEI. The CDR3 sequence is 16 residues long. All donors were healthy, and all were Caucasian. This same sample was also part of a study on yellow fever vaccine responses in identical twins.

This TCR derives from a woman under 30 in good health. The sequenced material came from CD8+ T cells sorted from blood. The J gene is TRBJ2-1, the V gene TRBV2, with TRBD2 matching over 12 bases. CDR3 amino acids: CASSGTSGASYNEQFF. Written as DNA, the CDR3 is TGTGCCAGCAGTGGGACTAGCGGGGCTTCCTACAATGAGCAGTTCTTC. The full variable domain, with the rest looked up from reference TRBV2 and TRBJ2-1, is EPEVTQTPSHQVTQMGQEVILRCVPISNHLYFYWYRQILGQKVEFLVSFYNNEISEKSEIFDDQFSVERPDGSNFTLKIRSTKLEDSAMYFCASSGTSGASYNEQFFGPGTRLTVL.